A single sample gave rise to the 19 T cell receptor beta chains below, sequenced in a study of shared clonotypes between healthy human individuals. TCRdb's copy holds only in-frame clones and misses some; the assay was immunoSEQ multiplex PCR. The data hold hundreds of thousands of clones, with 96% observed a single time. What was sequenced was memory CD8+ T cells sorted from blood. This sample's subset: CD45RO+ cells pooled with CCR7-negative TemRA cells. These receptor sequences come from a man aged 25 to 45 in good health.

The V and J genes are TRBV7-9 and TRBJ2-5, with 9 bases that match TRBD2. CDR1 is SEHNR and CDR2 is FQNEAQ in the germline V gene (reference sequence). Losses at the gene ends were 5 bases for V and 4 bases for J; bases not matched to a gene: 8. CDR3 length: 15 amino acids. This CDR3 reads CASSPRISGGETQYF. The CDR3 DNA reads TGTGCCAGCAGCCCCCGTATTAGCGGGGGAGAGACCCAGTACTTC.

The chain carries TRBV4-1 and TRBJ2-1; TRBD2 agrees at 14 bases. V shed 1 base and J 5 bases; nucleotides not matched to a gene: 4. The germline CDR1 and CDR2 sequences are MGHRA and YSYEKL. The CDR3 runs 17 residues. Written as DNA, the CDR3 is TGCGCCAGCAGCCAAGTCTGGGGACTAGCGGGAGACAATGAGCAGTTCTTC. Translating it yields CASSQVWGLAGDNEQFF.

The genes are TRBV28 and TRBJ2-7; maybe TRBD2 (5 bases). CDR1 and CDR2 (germline): MDHEN, SYDVKM. The length of the CDR3 is 13 residues. Trimming took off 8 bases at V and 3 bases at J, with 14 bases between the two ends. The CDR3 loop is CASLTRRSYEQYF. CDR3 coding DNA: TGTGCCAGCCTCACTAGAAGGAGCTACGAGCAGTACTTC.

The rearrangement links TRBV7-8 to TRBJ2-1; 10 positions agree with TRBD2. There are 18 residues in the CDR3. Germline CDR1 SGHVS, CDR2 FQNEAQ. V lost 8 bases to trimming and J lost 4 bases; unmatched junction nucleotides: 17. The CDR3, as DNA: TGTGCCAGCGAAATTTGGGCGGGAAGCGGGAGGGGGTACAATGAGCAGTTCTTC. As protein: CASEIWAGSGRGYNEQFF. Full variable domain (outside the CDR3, taken from reference TRBV7-8 and TRBJ2-1): GAGVSQSPRYKVAKRGQDVALRCDPISGHVSLFWYQQALGQGPEFLTYFQNEAQLDKSGLPSDRFFAERPEGSVSTLKIQRTQQEDSAVYLCASEIWAGSGRGYNEQFFGPGTRLTVL.

This sequence joins TRBV20-1 and TRBJ1-2; no clear D gene. CDR3 length: 10 amino acids. CDR1 and CDR2 from the germline V gene are DFQATT and SNEGSKA (reference sequence). The CDR3 here is CTLASYGYTF. The DNA of the CDR3 is TGCACCTTGGCGAGCTATGGCTACACCTTC.

The V and J genes are TRBV2 and TRBJ1-5; 7 bases are shared with TRBD1. CDR1 and CDR2 from the germline V gene are SNHLY and FYNNEI. The CDR3 is made up of 15 amino acids. Trimming at V came to 1 base and at J to 5 bases, leaving 5 bases not matched to a gene. The CDR3 bases are TGTGCCAGCAGTGAAGAAACAGGGGCCCATCAGCCCCAGCATTTT. It translates to CASSEETGAHQPQHF.

The V gene is TRBV30, the J gene TRBJ2-2; D call uncertain. The V gene's germline CDR1 is GTSNPN and CDR2 SVGIG (reference sequence). Between the trimmed V and J ends, which lost 5 bases and 3 bases, there was a span of 7 bases. This CDR3 spans 12 amino acids. The CDR3 is CAWVGYTGELFF. The CDR3, as DNA: TGTGCCTGGGTCGGATACACCGGGGAGCTGTTTTTT.

The rearrangement links TRBV13 to TRBJ2-7, with 7 positions matching TRBD1. CDR3 length: 16 amino acids. Germline CDR1 is PRHDT and CDR2 is FYEKMQ (reference sequence). After removal of 5 bases from V and 0 bases from J, the junction contained 10 bases not matched to a gene. CDR3 loop: CASSASGTEYSYEQYF. CDR3 DNA: TGTGCCAGCAGCGCCTCCGGGACAGAGTACTCCTACGAGCAGTACTTC.

The V and J genes are TRBV10-2 and TRBJ2-3, with D hard to call. The V gene's germline CDR1 is WSHSY and CDR2 SAAADI. The CDR3 length is 15 residues. Deletions cut 6 bases from V and 2 bases from J, with 15 bases between. The CDR3 DNA reads TGCGCCAGCAGCCGTCTAGTTCCTGACACAGATACGCAGTATTTT. Its protein product is CASSRLVPDTDTQYF.

The chain has TRBV10-3 and TRBJ1-2; no reliable D call. Germline CDR1 and CDR2: ENHRY and SYGVKD. CDR3 length: 15 residues. Trimming cost V 4 bases and J 6 bases, with 18 bases left between them. The CDR3, as DNA: TGTGCCATCAGTGGTCGCCCGCGGATCCCCAATGGCTACACCTTC. Translation gives CAISGRPRIPNGYTF.

The chain has TRBV7-3 and TRBJ2-2, with D uncertain. CDR1 is SGHTA and CDR2 is FQGTGA in the germline V gene. Trimming shortened V by 2 bases and J by 5 bases, and 6 bases separated the two germline ends. The CDR3 consists of 13 residues. The CDR3 here is CASSLRLTGELFF. The CDR3 DNA reads as TGTGCCAGCAGCTTACGATTAACCGGGGAGCTGTTTTTT.

The CDR3: CASSSGLALAKNIQYF. The DNA for the CDR3 is TGTGCCAGCAGCTCGGGACTAGCGTTAGCCAAAAACATTCAGTACTTC. This chain links TRBV11-2 with TRBJ2-4; 10 nucleotides line up with TRBD2. The V and J ends lost 4 bases and 0 bases, in that order; junction bases with no gene match: 3. The CDR3 covers 16 residues. Germline values: CDR1 SGHAT, CDR2 FQNNGV. The whole variable domain, filled in from reference TRBV11-2 and TRBJ2-4, reads EAGVAQSPRYKIIEKRQSVAFWCNPISGHATLYWYQQILGQGPKLLIQFQNNGVVDDSQLPKDRFSAERLKGVDSTLKIQPAKLEDSAVYLCASSSGLALAKNIQYFGAGTRLSVL.

The sample holds one count of this clone. The genes are TRBV27 and TRBJ2-7; 11 nucleotides line up with TRBD2. Germline CDR1 is MNHEY and CDR2 is SMNVEV (reference sequence). Trimming removed 5 bases from V and 4 bases from J; junction bases left unmatched: 4. The CDR3 loop spans 14 amino acids. CDR3 sequence reads: CASSTSGRGYEQYF. The CDR3 nucleotides are TGTGCCAGCAGTACTAGCGGGAGAGGGTACGAGCAGTACTTC.

CDR3 sequence reads: CASSLDGPDTQYF. The CDR3 coding sequence is TGTGCCAGCAGCTTGGACGGCCCAGATACGCAGTATTTT. J is TRBJ2-3 and V is TRBV7-9; no clear D gene. Germline lookup yields CDR1 SEHNR and CDR2 FQNEAQ (reference sequence). The CDR3 is 13 residues long. Trimming stripped 3 bases from V and 4 bases from J, with 8 bases between. The full variable domain, in which reference TRBV7-9 and TRBJ2-3 provide the parts outside the CDR3, is DTGVSQNPRHKITKRGQNVTFRCDPISEHNRLYWYRQTLGQGPEFLTYFQNEAQLEKSRLLSDRFSAERPKGSFSTLEIQRTEQGDSAMYLCASSLDGPDTQYFGPGTRLTVL.

V is TRBV19 and J is TRBJ1-4; D ambiguous. This CDR3 comprises 13 residues. From germline, CDR1 is LNHDA and CDR2 SQIVND (reference sequence). V was pared by 10 bases and J by 7 bases, with 16 bases between. CDR3 loop: CATRGRPSEKLFF. CDR3 DNA sequence: TGTGCCACTCGAGGGAGGCCGAGTGAAAAACTGTTTTTT.

The chain uses TRBV5-4 and TRBJ1-1; 8 nucleotides align to TRBD1. Germline CDR1 is SGHNT and CDR2 is YYREEE (reference sequence). This CDR3 is built from 12 residues. The V and J ends lost 4 bases and 4 bases, in that order; junction bases with no gene match: 0. The CDR3, as DNA: TGTGCCAGCAGCGACAGGGGCACTGAAGCTTTCTTT. It is translated as CASSDRGTEAFF.

The rearrangement joins TRBV10-3 to TRBJ2-1; 11 bases fit TRBD2. The CDR3 runs to 16 residues. Germline V gene lookup returns CDR1 ENHRY and CDR2 SYGVKD. The V and J ends lost 3 bases and 6 bases, in that order; junction bases with no gene match: 7. The CDR3 nucleotides read TGTGCCATCAGTGATGATGCTAGCGGGAGGCCCAATGAGCAGTTCTTC. This translates into CAISDDASGRPNEQFF.

The chain combines TRBV10-3 with TRBJ2-3; TRBD2 agrees at 10 bases. This CDR3 contains 16 residues. Germline CDR1 is ENHRY and CDR2 is SYGVKD. The trim removed 7 bases at V and 6 bases at J, leaving 13 bases unmatched. CDR3 amino acids: CAITPGLAKGRDTQYF. The DNA of the CDR3 is TGTGCCATCACCCCGGGACTAGCGAAAGGACGGGATACGCAGTATTTT.

The V call is TRBV6-6, the J call TRBJ1-4; D is unclear. Germline loops: CDR1 MNHNY, CDR2 SVGAGI (reference sequence). Deletions cut 6 bases from V and 5 bases from J, with 4 bases between. The CDR3 extends over 11 amino acids. Here the CDR3 reads CASSRNEKLFF. In DNA form, the CDR3 reads TGTGCCAGCAGCCGGAATGAAAAACTGTTTTTT.